The next 8 T cell receptor beta chains were all read from a single sample in a study of read filtering for tumor transcriptome and immune sequencing. This library used 300 to 450 ng RNA and molecular barcoded adaptors spanning alpha/delta and beta/gamma chains. One entry per CDR3 protein, called by TCRdb with MiXCR from the reads. Of some 50,000 distinct CDR3 sequences listed, 15% to 20% are singletons. Input material: a population of CD138-negative cells sorted from bone marrow. The origin of the receptors is a donor aged 40 or older with multiple myeloma.

As concerns this clonotype: This may be a read error, as it is one base from a much larger clone. The rearrangement uses TRBV28 and TRBJ2-2, with 14 nucleotides matching TRBD2. This CDR3 is 16 amino acids long. Germline assignment: CDR1 MDHEN and CDR2 SYDVKM. In nucleotides, the CDR3 is TGTGCCAGCAGTTTAGGGACTAGCGGGAGTTCCGGGGAGCCGTTTTTT. It specifies CASSLGTSGSSGEPFF. Full variable domain (remainder filled in from reference TRBV28 and TRBJ2-2): DVKVTQSSRYLVKRTGEKVFLECVQDMDHENMFWYRQDPGLGLRLIYFSYDVKMKEKGDIPEGYSVSREKKERFSLILESASTNQTSMYLCASSLGTSGSSGEPFFGEGSRLTVL.

The sample holds a few counts of this clonotype. It may be a read error: a sequence one base away is much more abundant. The rearrangement joins TRBV24-1 to TRBJ1-4; D is unclear. V shed 5 bases and J shed 8 bases, with 8 bases lying between them. From germline, CDR1 is KGHDR and CDR2 SFDVKD. The CDR3 consists of 12 residues. Here the CDR3 DNA reads TGTGCCACCAGTGGTGGGTCCGAAAAACTGTTTTTT. Amino acid sequence: CATSGGSEKLFF.

This clonotype was found many times. The gene calls are TRBV7-9 and TRBJ2-7, with D possibly TRBD1 on 5 matching bases. V lost 5 bases and J 0 bases, leaving 14 bases between the germline ends. The CDR3 is 15 residues long. From germline, CDR1 is SEHNR and CDR2 FQNEAQ (reference sequence). In DNA form, the CDR3 reads TGTGCCAGCAGCCGTTCGGCAGGGCACTCCTACGAGCAGTACTTC. Translating it yields CASSRSAGHSYEQYF. Full variable domain (outside the CDR3, taken from reference TRBV7-9 and TRBJ2-7): DTGVSQNPRHKITKRGQNVTFRCDPISEHNRLYWYRQTLGQGPEFLTYFQNEAQLEKSRLLSDRFSAERPKGSFSTLEIQRTEQGDSAMYLCASSRSAGHSYEQYFGPGTRLTVT.

This clonotype was found many times. The V and J genes are TRBV28 and TRBJ1-1, with TRBD1 matching 7 bases. The germline gives CDR1 MDHEN, CDR2 SYDVKM. This CDR3 region has 17 residues. V lost 4 bases to trimming and J lost 2 bases; unmatched junction nucleotides: 13. DNA for the CDR3: TGTGCCAGCAGTTCGACGAGATCGGGACAGTTAAACACTGAAGCTTTCTTT. It codes for CASSSTRSGQLNTEAFF.

As concerns this clonotype: Since a much larger clone is just one base distant, this may be a read error. The chain employs TRBV6-1 and TRBJ1-1; no firm D call. Germline V CDR1 and CDR2: MNHNS, SASEGT. This CDR3 is 12 amino acids long. Between the trimmed V and J ends, which lost 1 base and 13 bases, there was a span of 13 bases. CDR3 in amino acids: CASSEVGLAVFF. In DNA form, the CDR3 reads TGTGCCAGCAGTGAAGTCGGCCTGGCGGTTTTCTTT.

Worth noting for this clonotype: Given a much more abundant clone one base away, this may be a read error. The chain combines TRBV28 with TRBJ2-7; unclear D gene. This CDR3 has 12 amino acids. The germline V gene encodes CDR1 MDHEN and CDR2 SYDVKM. CDR3 sequence reads: CATRGSSFEQYF. CDR3 coding DNA: TGTGCCACCCGAGGTTCCTCCTTCGAGCAGTACTTC. The full variable domain, with the rest looked up from reference TRBV28 and TRBJ2-7, is DVKVTQSSRYLVKRTGEKVFLECVQDMDHENMFWYRQDPGLGLRLIYFSYDVKMKEKGDIPEGYSVSREKKERFSLILESASTNQTSMYLCATRGSSFEQYFGPGTRLTVT.

Ten or more counts support this clonotype. V gene TRBV20-1 combines with J gene TRBJ2-7, with 12 bases lining up with TRBD2. The CDR3 is made up of 19 amino acids. The V gene's germline CDR1 is DFQATT and CDR2 SNEGSKA (reference sequence). The junction had 14 bases not matched to a gene; V was cut back by 2 bases and J by 0 bases. The CDR3, as DNA: TGCAGTGCTAGAAGCGGGAAGACTAGCGGGAGCTCTCGCTCCTACGAGCAGTACTTC. Residues: CSARSGKTSGSSRSYEQYF.

This clonotype was recorded many times. V and J are TRBV2 and TRBJ2-1; tentatively, D is TRBD2 (6 bases). This CDR3 comprises 16 residues. Trimming took 1 base from V and 4 from J, leaving 14 bases between them. Per germline, CDR1 SNHLY and CDR2 FYNNEI. The CDR3 loop reads CASSEDGRGLYNEQFF. As DNA, the CDR3 is TGTGCCAGCAGTGAAGACGGGAGAGGCTTGTACAATGAGCAGTTCTTC.